This record concerns one T cell receptor (beta chain) sequence. Its antigen remains unknown. Naivety among CD8 cells was defined by CD45RO negativity and positive CCR7 selection, thereby excluding terminally differentiated effector memory CD45RA+ cells. Donors were healthy HIV-negative adults without recent acute infections or vaccinations. All of the donors resided in Nashville, Tennessee, and each was a Caucasian adult. This sample stems from a study of shared clonotypes between healthy human individuals. Study information: For every donor, three CD4 naive, three CD4 memory, two CD8 naive and one CD8 memory plates were used. The study, taken as a whole, reports: Sequencing depth was expected to influence donor clonotype sharing.

Sequencing was performed with immunoSEQ multiplex PCR; in TCRdb, only in-frame clones are kept and a portion is missing. The sample consists of some 2 million clones, around 96% of them appearing once. The germline V gene encodes CDR1 SQVTM and CDR2 ANQGSEA. J was trimmed by 5 bases and V by 2 bases; bases with no gene match: 1. This CDR3 contains 12 residues. The rearrangement uses TRBV29-1 and TRBJ2-7, with 9 bases lining up with TRBD1. Sequencing used naive CD8+ T cells sorted from blood. The clonotype comes from a man in his late teens or twenties in good health. CDR3 bases: TGCAGCGTTGAACACAGGGGGCACGAGCAGTACTTC. This gives the protein CSVEHRGHEQYF.